This is a list of T cell receptor beta chains from one sample in a study of T cell repertoires in cytomegalovirus infection. TCRdb redid the calling of the reads with MiXCR, one entry per CDR3 protein. Altogether approximately 97,000 distinct CDR3 sequences are present, more than 15% being singletons, with the ten largest covering approximately 7.9%. Sequenced material: PBMCs. These TCRs come from a human donor in good health (CMV status not recorded). Some clones in this sample may be carry-over from other donors' samples. Both conserved end residues are part of each CDR3.

V: TRBV18
J: TRBJ1-2
CDR3: CASSPGADGYTF

V: TRBV4-1
J: TRBJ1-2
CDR3: CASSQDRTADNYGYTF

V: TRBV7-9
J: TRBJ2-2
CDR3: CASTAGQGFLGELFF

V: TRBV10-3
J: TRBJ1-1
CDR3: CATGTGQYAEAFF

V: TRBV19
J: TRBJ1-5
CDR3: CASSPILAGRQPQHF

V: TRBV10-3
J: TRBJ2-5
CDR3: CAISDPGTRQETQYF

V: TRBV7-2
J: TRBJ2-7
CDR3: CASSLYRYEQYF

V: TRBV11-2
J: TRBJ1-1
CDR3: CASSLRDRRTEAFF

V: TRBV28
J: TRBJ1-6
CDR3: CATHRDSNSPLHF

V: TRBV19
J: TRBJ2-1
CDR3: CASSISAVNEQFF

V: TRBV10-3
J: TRBJ2-1
CDR3: CAITGGSYNEQFF

V: TRBV7-2
J: TRBJ1-2
CDR3: CASSPTGTLYGYTF

V: TRBV12-3/TRBV12-4
J: TRBJ2-2
CDR3: CASTSPNTGELFF

V: TRBV2
J: TRBJ2-1
CDR3: CASSRDASYNEQFF

V: TRBV11-2
J: TRBJ2-3
CDR3: CASSPRGSWDTDTQYF

V: TRBV28
J: TRBJ2-5
CDR3: CASTPRYRGEETQYF

V: TRBV20-1
J: TRBJ2-7
CDR3: CSAQQGIVYEQYF

V: TRBV7-2
J: TRBJ2-7
CDR3: CASSLGVGFDEQYF

V: TRBV28
J: TRBJ1-2
CDR3: CASSLNEGRGGYTF

V: TRBV7-2
J: TRBJ2-5
CDR3: CASSPGDRGFGETQYF

V: TRBV7-9
J: TRBJ2-5
CDR3: CASSSTLAGEETQYF

V: TRBV7-2
J: TRBJ2-4
CDR3: CASSLRGQTLLAKNIQYF

V: TRBV6-6
J: TRBJ2-1
CDR3: CASSSGQGDYNEQFF

V: TRBV4-2
J: TRBJ1-1
CDR3: CASSQDQTGGGTEAFF

V: TRBV2
J: TRBJ2-7
CDR3: CASIPTRGSAEQYF

V: TRBV28
J: TRBJ1-6
CDR3: CASSQGPPLHF

V: TRBV20-1
J: TRBJ2-2
CDR3: CSIGQGASGELFF

V: TRBV14
J: TRBJ1-2
CDR3: CASSRYTTGNYGYTF

V: TRBV19
J: TRBJ1-4
CDR3: CASSIPNEKLFF

V: TRBV2
J: TRBJ2-3
CDR3: CASSGGTGGTDTQYF

V: TRBV7-2
J: TRBJ2-5
CDR3: CASRFQDSDQETQYF

V: TRBV7-9
J: TRBJ1-1
CDR3: CASSATGPAEAFF

V: TRBV6-6
J: TRBJ1-1
CDR3: CASSPTWWADTEAFF

V: TRBV7-2
J: TRBJ2-5
CDR3: CASSLGGGAKTQYF

V: TRBV11-2
J: TRBJ2-5
CDR3: CASSSRLAAETQYF

V: TRBV7-9
J: TRBJ1-2
CDR3: CASSPYRDSGYTF